Presented here are 22 T cell receptor beta chains from one specimen sequenced in a study of control samples from healthy donors and cancer patients. Sequenced by immunoSEQ multiplex PCR; TCRdb stores in-frame clones only, minus some. This repertoire shows more than 140,000 clones, under 95% found once; its top ten account for approximately 14%. What was sequenced was blood. The receptors come from a man aged 40-55 years in good health.

The chain carries TRBV7-2 and TRBJ2-7; 8 bases agree with TRBD1. Germline assignment: CDR1 SGHTA and CDR2 FQGNSA. Unmatched junction bases numbered 3, after V lost 4 bases and J lost 1 base. The CDR3 spans 14 residues. The CDR3 DNA reads as TGTGCCAGCAGCTCTCGACAGGGGTCCTACGAGCAGTACTTC. Amino acid sequence: CASSSRQGSYEQYF.

This clone was recorded only once. The chain is built from TRBV5-1 and TRBJ2-3; D might be TRBD1 or TRBD2, each matching 5 bases. The CDR3 has 15 residues. Between the trimmed V and J ends, which lost 3 bases and 4 bases, there was a span of 15 bases. The germline V gene has CDR1 SGHRS and CDR2 YFSETQ. The CDR3 DNA is TGCGCCAGCAGCTCGTCCTCCGGGGCCCCAGATACGCAGTATTTT. Translating it yields CASSSSSGAPDTQYF.

The chain is built from TRBV28 and TRBJ2-7; unclear D gene. The CDR3 runs to 12 residues. The germline gives CDR1 MDHEN, CDR2 SYDVKM. With 6 bases removed from V and 4 bases from J, the gap between germline ends came to 10 bases. CDR3 protein: CASRKTEYEQYF. DNA of the CDR3: TGTGCCAGCAGGAAGACGGAGTACGAGCAGTACTTC.

The chain links TRBV11-2 to TRBJ1-2; no firm D call. The germline V gene has CDR1 SGHAT and CDR2 FQNNGV. This CDR3 is built from 11 residues. Trimming left V 1 base short and J 8 bases short, with 5 bases between. CDR3 DNA sequence: TGTGCCAGCAGCTTAGGCGAAGGCTACACCTTC. Translation gives CASSLGEGYTF. The variable domain in full, completed from reference TRBV11-2 and TRBJ1-2, reads EAGVAQSPRYKIIEKRQSVAFWCNPISGHATLYWYQQILGQGPKLLIQFQNNGVVDDSQLPKDRFSAERLKGVDSTLKIQPAKLEDSAVYLCASSLGEGYTFGSGTRLTVV.

The chain couples TRBV2 to TRBJ1-2; D gene unclear. The ends were cut back, 4 bases at V and 5 bases at J, with 11 bases in the middle. CDR3 length equals 13 residues. CDR1 and CDR2 (germline): SNHLY, FYNNEI. CDR3 residues: CASSGEVKYGYTF. The CDR3 coding sequence is TGTGCCAGCAGTGGAGAGGTCAAGTATGGCTACACCTTC. Full variable domain (remainder filled in from reference TRBV2 and TRBJ1-2): EPEVTQTPSHQVTQMGQEVILRCVPISNHLYFYWYRQILGQKVEFLVSFYNNEISEKSEIFDDQFSVERPDGSNFTLKIRSTKLEDSAMYFCASSGEVKYGYTFGSGTRLTVV.

This chain connects TRBV9 to TRBJ1-1, with 7 positions matching TRBD1. Germline assignment: CDR1 SGDLS and CDR2 YYNGEE. The CDR3 contains 12 residues. J was trimmed by 11 bases and V by 3 bases; bases with no gene match: 7. As DNA, the CDR3 is TGTGCCAGCAGCGGACAGGGCCAGAGGGCTTTCTTT. Protein product: CASSGQGQRAFF.

The chain is built from TRBV2 and TRBJ1-5, with D possibly being TRBD1 (6 bases). The CDR3 is 16 residues long. V gave up 3 bases and J gave up 0 bases, with 12 bases separating them. CDR1 and CDR2 from the germline V gene are SNHLY and FYNNEI. For the CDR3, the DNA is TGTGCCAGCAGTGATCCCAAAGGGGGTAGCAATCAGCCCCAGCATTTT. It yields the protein CASSDPKGGSNQPQHF. The variable domain in full, with the rest retrieved from reference TRBV2 and TRBJ1-5, is EPEVTQTPSHQVTQMGQEVILRCVPISNHLYFYWYRQILGQKVEFLVSFYNNEISEKSEIFDDQFSVERPDGSNFTLKIRSTKLEDSAMYFCASSDPKGGSNQPQHFGDGTRLSIL.

The chain employs TRBV18 and TRBJ2-1; 9 bases are shared with TRBD2. The V gene's germline CDR1 is KGHSH and CDR2 LQKENI. The CDR3 consists of 15 residues. Germline trimming cut 3 bases from V and 6 bases from J; bases unmatched to any gene: 6. This CDR3 is CASSPGREGLNEQFF. DNA for the CDR3: TGTGCCAGCTCACCCGGGCGGGAGGGCCTCAATGAGCAGTTCTTC. The variable domain in full, completed from reference TRBV18 and TRBJ2-1, reads NAGVMQNPRHLVRRRGQEARLRCSPMKGHSHVYWYRQLPEEGLKFMVYLQKENIIDESGMPKERFSAEFPKEGPSILRIQQVVRGDSAAYFCASSPGREGLNEQFFGPGTRLTVL.

The genes are TRBV9 and TRBJ1-4; D gene unclear. Per the germline V gene, CDR1 is SGDLS and CDR2 is YYNGEE. The CDR3 extends over 15 amino acids. V was pared by 1 base and J by 3 bases, with 10 bases between. CDR3 sequence reads: CASSVSTVSNEKLFF. In DNA, the CDR3 is TGTGCCAGCAGCGTATCGACCGTCTCTAATGAAAAACTGTTTTTT.

V is TRBV2 and J is TRBJ2-4; D is ambiguous. The V end was cut by 6 bases, the J end by 14 bases, with 17 bases between. This CDR3 is built from 12 residues. CDR1 and CDR2 (germline): SNHLY, FYNNEI. The CDR3: CASRDLQLEEYF. As DNA, the CDR3 is TGTGCCAGCAGGGATTTACAGCTCGAGGAGTACTTC.

This chain connects TRBV6-2 or TRBV6-3 to TRBJ1-1; no clear D gene. With 0 bases removed from V and 1 base from J, the gap between germline ends came to 18 bases. The CDR3 is made up of 18 amino acids. Germline loops: CDR1 MNHEY, CDR2 SVGEGT. Here the CDR3 reads CASSYSRILQGKNTEAFF. The CDR3 DNA sequence: TGTGCCAGCAGTTACTCGCGTATACTCCAAGGAAAGAACACTGAAGCTTTCTTT.

The genes are TRBV5-4 and TRBJ1-4; 7 nucleotides line up with TRBD1. This CDR3 has 17 amino acids. Germline values: CDR1 SGHNT, CDR2 YYREEE (reference sequence). J lost 8 bases, V lost 1 base, and 14 bases had no gene match. Written as DNA, the CDR3 is TGTGCCAGCAGCTTGAGACAGGGATCTCGGGGTGGCGAAAAACTGTTTTTT. Translation gives CASSLRQGSRGGEKLFF.

V and J are TRBV7-6 and TRBJ2-5, with D possibly matching TRBD2 (6 bases). The V end lost 3 bases, the J end lost 4 bases, and 18 bases lay between the germline ends. CDR1 is SGHVS, CDR2 FNYEAQ, per germline. This CDR3 contains 16 residues. CDR3 protein: CASSLNSGEWGETQYF. The CDR3 nucleotides read TGTGCCAGCAGCTTGAACTCGGGAGAGTGGGGAGAGACCCAGTACTTC.

Comment on this clone: One junction end does not reproduce the germline sequence, and a read error may be involved. The sample holds other DNA sequences that translate to the same CDR3. The rearrangement links TRBV5-1 to TRBJ1-1; D not certain. CDR1 is SGHRS, CDR2 YFSETQ, per germline. CDR3 length: 13 amino acids. Here the CDR3 reads CASSLGMNTEAFF. The CDR3 bases are TGCGCCAGCAGCTTGGGAATGAATACTGAAGCTTTCTTT.

This clone was seen many times. The rearrangement links TRBV3-1 (or the pseudogene TRBV3-2) to TRBJ1-2; D ambiguous. The CDR3 length is 17 residues. The germline V gene has CDR1 LGHDT and CDR2 YNNKEL (reference sequence). Trimming removed 3 bases at V and 4 bases at J, with 21 bases between. The CDR3: CASSHPCPRRPIYGYTF. The DNA for the CDR3 is TGTGCCAGCAGCCACCCATGCCCCCGGCGACCAATCTATGGCTACACCTTC.

CDR3 protein: CASSWPGTVGNEKLFF. CDR3 DNA: TGTGCCAGCAGCTGGCCGGGGACAGTAGGAAATGAAAAACTGTTTTTT. The rearrangement links TRBV11-2 to TRBJ1-4, with 7 nucleotides matching TRBD1. The germline V gene has CDR1 SGHAT and CDR2 FQNNGV. The CDR3 covers 16 residues. V lost 4 bases and J lost 5; bases outside the gene matches: 10.

The rearrangement joins TRBV7-9 to TRBJ2-3; TRBD2 agrees at 9 bases. This CDR3 has 16 residues. The V segment lost 4 bases and the J segment 0 bases; nucleotides outside the gene matches: 5. The germline V gene encodes CDR1 SEHNR and CDR2 FQNEAQ (reference sequence). The CDR3 sequence: CASSSRTSDSTDTQYF. As DNA, the CDR3 is TGTGCCAGCAGCTCAAGGACTAGCGACAGCACAGATACGCAGTATTTT.

The CDR3 bases are TGTGCCAGCAGTTTGGGACAGGGCTCTGAAGCTTTCTTT. It is translated as CASSLGQGSEAFF. This chain uses TRBV6-2 or TRBV6-3 with TRBJ1-1, with 9 nucleotides matching TRBD1. This CDR3 is 13 amino acids long. The V gene end was trimmed by 4 bases and the J gene end by 6 bases; junction bases not matched to a gene: 3. Germline values: CDR1 MNHEY, CDR2 SVGEGT.

The chain is built from TRBV6-2 or TRBV6-3 and TRBJ1-2, with 8 bases aligning to TRBD1. The J segment lost 6 bases and the V segment lost 6 bases, leaving 3 bases of the junction unmatched. From germline, CDR1 is MNHEY and CDR2 SVGEGT. This CDR3 has 12 amino acids. The CDR3 DNA reads TGTGCCAGCAGCCCAGGGGGCCATGGCTACACCTTC. This gives the protein CASSPGGHGYTF.

V is TRBV9 and J is TRBJ2-3; no clear D gene. CDR3 length equals 12 residues. In germline, CDR1 is SGDLS, CDR2 YYNGEE. The V gene lost 3 bases and the J gene lost 0 bases, with 2 bases spanning the gap. For the CDR3, the DNA is TGTGCCAGCAGCGCTAGCACAGATACGCAGTATTTT. Its translation: CASSASTDTQYF.

The chain uses TRBV6-5 and TRBJ2-1; 10 positions match TRBD2. Germline V gene sequence: CDR1 MNHEY, CDR2 SVGAGI. V lost 4 bases, J lost 4 bases, and 4 bases stayed unmatched. CDR3 size: 15 residues. CDR3 amino acids: CASSSIAGGYNEQFF. CDR3 sequence (DNA): TGTGCCAGCAGTTCAATAGCGGGAGGATACAATGAGCAGTTCTTC.

The rearrangement uses TRBV6-6 and TRBJ2-7; 10 bases align to TRBD2. The ends lost 4 bases at V and 4 bases at J; junction bases unmatched: 7. The CDR3 is 15 amino acids. Germline V gene lookup returns CDR1 MNHNY and CDR2 SVGAGI (reference sequence). The CDR3 region has the DNA TGTGCCAGCAGTTCCCAGACTAGCGGGTCTTACGAGCAGTACTTC. It specifies CASSSQTSGSYEQYF.